This T cell receptor (beta chain) comes out of a study of blood T cell repertoires in COVID-19. At the level of the study: There were acute and convalescent COVID-19 samples, and they came from the United States, Italy and Spain. T cells, B-cell-depleted T cells, or PBMCs provided the cDNA or gDNA that served as material.

Original data processing: Estimated nucleated cell counts came from reference gene primer amplification. Repertoires were generated with immunoSEQ multiplex PCR, while TCRdb's copy carries only in-frame clones and drops some. V and J calls and clone size are given by that table; D and trimming were obtained from the DNA. Of 110,000 to 150,000 clones in the sample, roughly 80% were seen once. Losses at the gene ends were 4 bases for V and 2 bases for J; bases not matched to a gene: 11. Germline V lookup: CDR1 MGHRA, CDR2 YSYEKL. The CDR3 is 17 residues long. The genes are TRBV4-1 and TRBJ2-1, with 7 positions matching TRBD2. This sequence originates from an older man who had recovered from COVID-19. Specimen: peripheral blood. CDR3 coding DNA: TGCGCCAGCAGCCTCCTCCTACCTAGCGGCCCCTACAATGAGCAGTTCTTC. Translated, it gives CASSLLLPSGPYNEQFF.